This T cell receptor (beta chain) was identified in a study of blood T cell repertoires in COVID-19. Study in general: Samples representing acute and convalescent COVID-19 were sourced from the United States, Italy and Spain. Sample material is recorded as cDNA or gDNA derived from T cells, B-cell-depleted T cells, or PBMCs.

As processed by the authors: Amplifying reference gene primers gave estimates of nucleated cell counts. Some clones are missing from TCRdb's copy, which holds only in-frame ones; the method was immunoSEQ multiplex PCR. Clone size and the V and J calls come from that table; the DNA yielded D and trimming. Of 180,000 or so clones in the sample, about 89% are singletons; the top ten hold approximately 6.7%. Sequencing used peripheral blood. The clonotype comes from a man aged 35 to 55 with acute or convalescent COVID-19.

CDR3 protein: CASSHDRDRGAMYEQYF. DNA for the CDR3: TGTGCCAGCAGCCACGACAGGGATAGGGGTGCTATGTACGAGCAGTACTTC. This sequence joins TRBV6-2 or TRBV6-3 and TRBJ2-7; 7 positions match TRBD1. This CDR3 comprises 17 residues. V lost 6 bases, J lost 4 bases, and 18 bases stayed unmatched. CDR1 MNHEY and CDR2 SVGEGT come from the germline V gene.